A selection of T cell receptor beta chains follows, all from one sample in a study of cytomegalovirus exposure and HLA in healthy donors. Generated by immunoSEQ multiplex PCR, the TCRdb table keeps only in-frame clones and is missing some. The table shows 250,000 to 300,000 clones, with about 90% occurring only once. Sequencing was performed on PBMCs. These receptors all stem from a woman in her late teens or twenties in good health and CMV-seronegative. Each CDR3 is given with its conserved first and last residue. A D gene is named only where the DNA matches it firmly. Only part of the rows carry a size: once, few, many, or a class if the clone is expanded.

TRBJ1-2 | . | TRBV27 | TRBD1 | TGTGCCAGCAGTTTATTCGTGGGACAGCTAGATGGCTACACCTTC | CASSLFVGQLDGYTF
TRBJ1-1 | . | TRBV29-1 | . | TGCAGCGTTGCTGACACTTTGAACACTGAAGCTTTCTTT | CSVADTLNTEAFF
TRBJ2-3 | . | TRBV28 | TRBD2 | TGTGCCAGCAGAATAGCGGGGGGGAAGTCTAGCACAGATACGCAGTATTTT | CASRIAGGKSSTDTQYF
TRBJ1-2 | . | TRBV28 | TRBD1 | TGTGCCAGCAGTTTCCCACAGGGGAAGGGCTATGGCTACACCTTC | CASSFPQGKGYGYTF
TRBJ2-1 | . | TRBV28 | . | TGTGCCAGCAGCAATGGGGTGACCCAGGGCAATGAGCAGTTCTTC | CASSNGVTQGNEQFF
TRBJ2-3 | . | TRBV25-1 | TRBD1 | TGTGCCAGCAGTGAAGACAGGGTTACAGATACGCAGTATTTT | CASSEDRVTDTQYF
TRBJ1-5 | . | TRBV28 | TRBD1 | TGTGCCAGCAGTTCTCCTCGCCTGACAGGGACCAATCAGCCCCAGCATTTT | CASSSPRLTGTNQPQHF
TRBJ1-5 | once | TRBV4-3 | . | TGCGCCAGCAGCCAAGATTTGGTAGGGGCGGATATCTATCAGCCCCAGCATTTT | CASSQDLVGADIYQPQHF
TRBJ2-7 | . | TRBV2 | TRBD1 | TGTGCCAGCAGATTGACAGGGTCGGCCTACGAGCAGTACTTC | CASRLTGSAYEQYF
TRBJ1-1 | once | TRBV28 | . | TGTGCCAGCAGTCCCCCGGGGGGGTTGAACACTGAAGCTTTCTTT | CASSPPGGLNTEAFF
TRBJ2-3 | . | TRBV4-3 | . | TGCGCCAGCAGCCAAGGCGGGGTTCCGGGCACAGATACGCAGTATTTT | CASSQGGVPGTDTQYF
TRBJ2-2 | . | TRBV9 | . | TGTGCCAGCAGCGTAGTCCAGAACACCGGGGAGCTGTTTTTT | CASSVVQNTGELFF
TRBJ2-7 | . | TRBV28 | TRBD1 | TGTGCCTCATCCGGGACAGGGATCCTCGAGCAGTACTTC | CASSGTGILEQYF
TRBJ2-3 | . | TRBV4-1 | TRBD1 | TGCGCCAGCAGCCAAGAGGACAGGGGTGGAGATACGCAGTATTTT | CASSQEDRGGDTQYF
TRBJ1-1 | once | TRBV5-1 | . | TGCGCCAGCAGCTCCGGGACTATACGGGTAACTGAAGCTTTCTTT | CASSSGTIRVTEAFF
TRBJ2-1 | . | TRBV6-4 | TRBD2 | TGTGCCAGCAGTCAAACTAGCGGGGGGCCCGATGAGCAGTTCTTC | CASSQTSGGPDEQFF
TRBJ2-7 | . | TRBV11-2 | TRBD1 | TGTGCCAGCAGCCTCCCCGGGACAGGCCTCTACGAGCAGTACTTC | CASSLPGTGLYEQYF
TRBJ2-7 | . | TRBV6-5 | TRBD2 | TGTGCCAGCAGGATGGGACTAGCGGGAACCTACGAGCAGTACTTC | CASRMGLAGTYEQYF
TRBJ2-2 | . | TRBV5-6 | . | TGTGCCAGCAGGTGGGCAACGAACACCGGGGAGCTGTTTTTT | CASRWATNTGELFF
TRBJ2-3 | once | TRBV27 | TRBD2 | TGTGCCAGCAGTTTATCGAAGGGACTAGCCCTTACAGATACGCAGTATTTT | CASSLSKGLALTDTQYF
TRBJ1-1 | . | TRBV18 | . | TGTGCCAGCTCACTTAACAGGGAGATGACTGAAGCTTTCTTT | CASSLNREMTEAFF
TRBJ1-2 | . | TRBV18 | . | TGTGCCAGCTCTACACTTTTTTCCTTGGACATCCGCTATGGCTACACCTTC | CASSTLFSLDIRYGYTF
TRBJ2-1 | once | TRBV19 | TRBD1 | TGTGCCAGTAGAGGACAGGGCAATGAGCAGTTCTTC | CASRGQGNEQFF
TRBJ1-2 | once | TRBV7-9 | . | TGTGCCAGCAGCGTCTTCGCGACGGGTTCCGCCTATGGCTACACCTTC | CASSVFATGSAYGYTF
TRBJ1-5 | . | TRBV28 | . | TGTGCCAGCAGTCCTATCTCTATCCGCAATCAGCCCCAGCATTTT | CASSPISIRNQPQHF
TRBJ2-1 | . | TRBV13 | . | TGTGCCAGCAGCTTAAACAGAAGAACCAATGAGCAGTTCTTC | CASSLNRRTNEQFF
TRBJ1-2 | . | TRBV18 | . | TGTGCCAGCTCTCCGGGGCAGGGGTTTGGCTACACCTTC | CASSPGQGFGYTF
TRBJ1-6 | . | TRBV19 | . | TGTGCCAGTCATGCGTCGGGACTACTTTTTTCACCCCTCCACTTT | CASHASGLLFSPLHF
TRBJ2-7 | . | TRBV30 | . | TGTGCCTGGAGTGTAGCGGTGCGGACCGAGCAGTACTTC | CAWSVAVRTEQYF
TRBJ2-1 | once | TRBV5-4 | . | TGTGCCAGCAGCTTGTGGGGGGGCTCCCACAATGAGCAGTTCTTC | CASSLWGGSHNEQFF
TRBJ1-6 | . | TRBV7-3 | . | TGTGCCAGCAGCTTATTAGGGGGAAGCGACTCACCCCTCCACTTT | CASSLLGGSDSPLHF
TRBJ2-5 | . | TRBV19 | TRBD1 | TGTGCCAGTAGGGACAGGGGGCGTCCTCAAGAGACCCAGTACTTC | CASRDRGRPQETQYF
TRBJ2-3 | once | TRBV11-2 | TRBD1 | TGTGCCAGCAAGATCCGGACAGGGGGAGCAGATACGCAGTATTTT | CASKIRTGGADTQYF
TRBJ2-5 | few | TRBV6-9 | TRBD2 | TGTGCCAGCAGTATGGGGACTAGCGACCAAGAGACCCAGTACTTC | CASSMGTSDQETQYF
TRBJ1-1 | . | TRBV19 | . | TGTGCCAGTAGTATCCTCAGGGGTTGGAACACTGAAGCTTTCTTT | CASSILRGWNTEAFF
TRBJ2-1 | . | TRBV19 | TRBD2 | TGTGCCAGTAGTATAAGCGGGGGGGACTACAATGAGCAGTTCTTC | CASSISGGDYNEQFF
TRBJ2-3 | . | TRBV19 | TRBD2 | TGTGCCAGTAGTGAAACTAGCGGGGGCACAGATACGCAGTATTTT | CASSETSGGTDTQYF
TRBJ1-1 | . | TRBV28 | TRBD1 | TGTGCCAGCAGTCTGACAGGGGGCGCAGAGAACACTGAAGCTTTCTTT | CASSLTGGAENTEAFF
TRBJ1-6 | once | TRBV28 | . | TGTGCCAGCAGTTTCCTCGGACAAATGAGCTCCTATAATTCACCCCTCCACTTT | CASSFLGQMSSYNSPLHF
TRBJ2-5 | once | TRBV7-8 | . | TGTGCCAGCAGCTTAGCCCTATTACAAGAGACCCAGTACTTC | CASSLALLQETQYF
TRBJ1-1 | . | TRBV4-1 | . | TGCGCCAGCAGCCCCACGGCCAGGGCTGAAGCTTTCTTT | CASSPTARAEAFF
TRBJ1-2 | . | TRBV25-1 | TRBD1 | TGTGCCAGCAGTGAAAGGACAGGGATCCGCGGCTACACCTTC | CASSERTGIRGYTF
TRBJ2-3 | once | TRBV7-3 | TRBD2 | TGTGCCAGCAGCTTACTAGCGGGGGGAAGCACAGATACGCAGTATTTT | CASSLLAGGSTDTQYF
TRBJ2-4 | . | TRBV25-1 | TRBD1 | TGTGCCAGGGGGACAGGGAGTTTGATAGGAAGAGCCAAAAACATTCAGTACTTC | CARGTGSLIGRAKNIQYF
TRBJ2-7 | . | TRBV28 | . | TGTGCCAGCAGTTTAAAGATTGACAGACTCTCCTACGAGCAGTACTTC | CASSLKIDRLSYEQYF
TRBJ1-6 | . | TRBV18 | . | TGTGCCAGCTCACCACCGCAACGGGTTTCACCCCTCCACTTT | CASSPPQRVSPLHF
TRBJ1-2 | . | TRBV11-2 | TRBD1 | TGTGCCAGCAGCTTATTGGCGACAGGGGGCTATGGCTACACCTTC | CASSLLATGGYGYTF
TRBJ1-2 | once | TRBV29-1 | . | TGCAGCGTTGAAGGGGGTAGCGCGTACTATGGCTACACCTTC | CSVEGGSAYYGYTF
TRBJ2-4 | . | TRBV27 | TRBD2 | TGTGCCACCCGGTTAATGCGGGGGGCGGAGTTGGGAAACATTCAGTACTTC | CATRLMRGAELGNIQYF
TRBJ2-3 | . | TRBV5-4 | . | TGTGCCAGCAGCGTCAACAGCGGCTCAGATACGCAGTATTTT | CASSVNSGSDTQYF
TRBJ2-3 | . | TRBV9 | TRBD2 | TGTGCCAGCAGCGCAAATAGCGGGGAAGTCGCAGATACGCAGTATTTT | CASSANSGEVADTQYF
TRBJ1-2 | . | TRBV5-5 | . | TGTGCCAGCAGCTTCGGCATCCACAGGGTGAACTATGGCTACACCTTC | CASSFGIHRVNYGYTF
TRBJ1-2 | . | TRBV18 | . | TGTGCCAGCTCACCTAGGCAGGAGGATGGCTACACCTTC | CASSPRQEDGYTF